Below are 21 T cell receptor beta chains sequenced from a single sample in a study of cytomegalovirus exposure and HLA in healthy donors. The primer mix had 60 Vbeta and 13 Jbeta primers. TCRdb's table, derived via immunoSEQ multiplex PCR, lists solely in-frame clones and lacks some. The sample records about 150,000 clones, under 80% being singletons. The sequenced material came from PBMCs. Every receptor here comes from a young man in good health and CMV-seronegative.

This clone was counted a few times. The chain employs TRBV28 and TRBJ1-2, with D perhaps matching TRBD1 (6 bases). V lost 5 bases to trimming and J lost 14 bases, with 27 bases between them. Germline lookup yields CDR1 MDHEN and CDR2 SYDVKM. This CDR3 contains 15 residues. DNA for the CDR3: TGTGCCAGCAGTAAATCCTCGGCAGGGGCTAGGGGGAGAACCTTC. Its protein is CASSKSSAGARGRTF.

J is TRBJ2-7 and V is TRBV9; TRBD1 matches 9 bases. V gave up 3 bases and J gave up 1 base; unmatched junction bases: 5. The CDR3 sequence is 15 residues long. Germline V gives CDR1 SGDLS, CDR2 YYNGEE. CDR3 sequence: CASSAGQGPSYEQYF. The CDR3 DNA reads TGTGCCAGCAGCGCTGGACAGGGGCCTTCCTACGAGCAGTACTTC.

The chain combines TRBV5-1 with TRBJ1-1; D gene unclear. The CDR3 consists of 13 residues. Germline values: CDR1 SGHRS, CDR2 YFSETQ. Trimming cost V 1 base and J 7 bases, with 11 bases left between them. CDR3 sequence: CASSLLTADEAFF. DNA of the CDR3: TGCGCCAGCAGCTTGTTGACGGCGGATGAAGCTTTCTTT.

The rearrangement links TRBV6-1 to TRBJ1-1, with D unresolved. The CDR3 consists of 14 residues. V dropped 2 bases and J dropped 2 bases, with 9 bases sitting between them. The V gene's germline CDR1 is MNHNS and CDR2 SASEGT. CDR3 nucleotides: TGTGCCAGCAGTGAACCAGGAAGAAACACTGAAGCTTTCTTT. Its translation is CASSEPGRNTEAFF.

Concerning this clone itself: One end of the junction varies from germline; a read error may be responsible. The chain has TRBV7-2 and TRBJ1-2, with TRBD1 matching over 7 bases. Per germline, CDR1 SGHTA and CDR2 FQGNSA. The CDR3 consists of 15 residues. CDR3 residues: CASSLAPGQQYGYTF. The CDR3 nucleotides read TGTGCCAGCAGTTTAGCCCCGGGACAGCAGTATGGCTACACCTTC. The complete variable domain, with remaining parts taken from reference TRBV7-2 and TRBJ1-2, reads GAGVSQSPSNKVTEKGKDVELRCDPISGHTALYWYRQSLGQGLEFLIYFQGNSAPDKSGLPSDRFSAERTGGSVSTLTIQRTQQEDSAVYLCASSLAPGQQYGYTFGSGTRLTVV.

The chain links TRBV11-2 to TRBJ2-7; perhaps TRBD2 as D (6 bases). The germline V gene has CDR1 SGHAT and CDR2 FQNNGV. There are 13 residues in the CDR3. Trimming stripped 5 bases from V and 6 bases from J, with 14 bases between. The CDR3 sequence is CASSRGASSEQYF. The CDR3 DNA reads TGTGCCAGCAGCCGCGGGGCGTCGAGCGAGCAGTACTTC.

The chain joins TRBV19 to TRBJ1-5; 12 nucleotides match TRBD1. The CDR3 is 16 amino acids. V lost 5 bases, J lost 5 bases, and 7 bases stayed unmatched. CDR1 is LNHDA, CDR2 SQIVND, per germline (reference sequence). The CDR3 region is CASSPRGTGGDQPQHF. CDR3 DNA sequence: TGTGCCAGTAGTCCCCGGGGGACAGGGGGCGATCAGCCCCAGCATTTT.

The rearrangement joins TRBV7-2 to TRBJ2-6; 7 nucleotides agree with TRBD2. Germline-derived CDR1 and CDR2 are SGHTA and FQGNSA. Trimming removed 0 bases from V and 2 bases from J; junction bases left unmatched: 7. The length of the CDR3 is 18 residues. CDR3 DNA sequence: TGTGCCAGCAGCTTAGCTAATTCGGGGGGAGCTGGGGCCAACGTCCTGACTTTC. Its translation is CASSLANSGGAGANVLTF.

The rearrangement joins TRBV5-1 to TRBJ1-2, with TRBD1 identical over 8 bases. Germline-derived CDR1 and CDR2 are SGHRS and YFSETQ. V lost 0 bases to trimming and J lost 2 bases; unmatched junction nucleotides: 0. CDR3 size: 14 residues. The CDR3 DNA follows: TGCGCCAGCAGCTTGGGACAGGGGAACTATGGCTACACCTTC. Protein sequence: CASSLGQGNYGYTF. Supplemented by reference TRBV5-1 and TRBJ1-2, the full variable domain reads KAGVTQTPRYLIKTRGQQVTLSCSPISGHRSVSWYQQTPGQGLQFLFEYFSETQRNKGNFPGRFSGRQFSNSRSEMNVSTLELGDSALYLCASSLGQGNYGYTFGSGTRLTVV.

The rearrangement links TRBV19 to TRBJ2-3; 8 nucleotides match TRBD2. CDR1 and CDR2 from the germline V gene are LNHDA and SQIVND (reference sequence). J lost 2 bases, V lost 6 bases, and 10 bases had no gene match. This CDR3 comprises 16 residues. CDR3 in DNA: TGTGCCAGTAGCCGATCCGGGACTAGGGACACAGATACGCAGTATTTT. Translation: CASSRSGTRDTDTQYF.

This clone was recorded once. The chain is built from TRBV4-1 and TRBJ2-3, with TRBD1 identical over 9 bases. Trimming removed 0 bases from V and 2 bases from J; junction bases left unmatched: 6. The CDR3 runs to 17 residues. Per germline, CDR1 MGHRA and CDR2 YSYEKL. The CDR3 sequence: CASSQDPGQGVTDTQYF. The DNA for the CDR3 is TGCGCCAGCAGCCAAGATCCGGGACAGGGTGTCACAGATACGCAGTATTTT.

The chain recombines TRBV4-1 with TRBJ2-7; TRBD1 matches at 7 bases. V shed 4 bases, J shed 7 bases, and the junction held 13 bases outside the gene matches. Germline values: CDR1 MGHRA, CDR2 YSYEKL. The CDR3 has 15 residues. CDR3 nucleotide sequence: TGCGCCAGCAGCCGCCTGACAGGGTTTTTTGGGGAGCAGTACTTC. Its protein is CASSRLTGFFGEQYF.

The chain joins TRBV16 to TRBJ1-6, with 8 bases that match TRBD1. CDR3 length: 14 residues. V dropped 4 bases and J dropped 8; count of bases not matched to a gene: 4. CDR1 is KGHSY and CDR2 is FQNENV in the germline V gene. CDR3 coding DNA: TGTGCCAGCAGCCGGACAGGGTCAGATTCACCCCTCCACTTT. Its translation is CASSRTGSDSPLHF.

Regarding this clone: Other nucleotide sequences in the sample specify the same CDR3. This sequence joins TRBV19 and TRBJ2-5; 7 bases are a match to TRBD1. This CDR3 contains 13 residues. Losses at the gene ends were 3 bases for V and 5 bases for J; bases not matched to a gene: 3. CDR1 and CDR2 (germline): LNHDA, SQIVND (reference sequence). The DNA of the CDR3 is TGTGCCAGTAGTATCAGGGGGTCGGAGACCCAGTACTTC. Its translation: CASSIRGSETQYF. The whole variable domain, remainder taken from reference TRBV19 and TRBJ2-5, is DGGITQSPKYLFRKEGQNVTLSCEQNLNHDAMYWYRQDPGQGLRLIYYSQIVNDFQKGDIAEGYSVSREKKESFPLTVTSAQKNPTAFYLCASSIRGSETQYFGPGTRLLVL.

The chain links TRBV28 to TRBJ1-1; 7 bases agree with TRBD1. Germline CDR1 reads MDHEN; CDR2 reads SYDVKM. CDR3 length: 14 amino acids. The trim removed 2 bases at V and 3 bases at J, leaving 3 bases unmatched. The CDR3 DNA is TGTGCCAGCAGTTTAGGGCAGGGGGACACTGAAGCTTTCTTT. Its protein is CASSLGQGDTEAFF.

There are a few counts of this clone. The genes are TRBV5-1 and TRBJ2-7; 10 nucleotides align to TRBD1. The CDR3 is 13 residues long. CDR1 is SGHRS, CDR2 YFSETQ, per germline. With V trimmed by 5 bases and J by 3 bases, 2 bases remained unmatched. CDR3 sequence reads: CASSGDRGYEQYF. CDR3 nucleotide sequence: TGCGCCAGCAGTGGGGACAGGGGCTACGAGCAGTACTTC.

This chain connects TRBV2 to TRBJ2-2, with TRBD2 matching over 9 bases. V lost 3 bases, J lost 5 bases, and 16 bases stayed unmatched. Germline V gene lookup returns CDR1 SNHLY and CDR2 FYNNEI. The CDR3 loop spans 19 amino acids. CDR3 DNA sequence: TGTGCCAGCAGTGAGGTGCTAGCGGGGTTGGGGAGAAGTACCGGGGAGCTGTTTTTT. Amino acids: CASSEVLAGLGRSTGELFF.

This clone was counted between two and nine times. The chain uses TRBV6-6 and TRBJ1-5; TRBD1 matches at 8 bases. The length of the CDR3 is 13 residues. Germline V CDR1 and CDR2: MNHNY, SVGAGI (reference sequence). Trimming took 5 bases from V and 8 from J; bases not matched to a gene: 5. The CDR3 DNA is TGTGCCAGCAGTAACCAGGGGGCTGAGCCCCAGCATTTT. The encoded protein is CASSNQGAEPQHF.

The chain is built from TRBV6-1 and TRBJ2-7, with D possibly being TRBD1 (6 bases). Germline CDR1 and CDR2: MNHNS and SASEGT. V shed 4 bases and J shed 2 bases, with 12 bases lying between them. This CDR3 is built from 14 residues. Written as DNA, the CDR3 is TGTGCCAGCAGTGTTTGGACAGATGCCTACGAGCAGTACTTC. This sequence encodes CASSVWTDAYEQYF.

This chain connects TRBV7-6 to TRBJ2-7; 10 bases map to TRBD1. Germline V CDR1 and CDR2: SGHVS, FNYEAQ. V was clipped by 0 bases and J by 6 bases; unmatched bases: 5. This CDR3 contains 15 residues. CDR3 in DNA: TGTGCCAGCAGCTTAGCTATGGGACAGGGGTCCGAGCAGTACTTC. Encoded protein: CASSLAMGQGSEQYF.

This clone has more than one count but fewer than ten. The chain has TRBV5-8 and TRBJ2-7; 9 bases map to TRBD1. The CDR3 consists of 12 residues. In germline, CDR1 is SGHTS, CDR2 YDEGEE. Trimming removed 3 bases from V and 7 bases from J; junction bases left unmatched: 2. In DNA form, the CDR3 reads TGTGCCAGCAGCTCGACAGGGGGTGAGCAGTACTTC. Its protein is CASSSTGGEQYF.